A selection of T cell receptor beta chains follows, all from one sample in a study of graft-versus-host responses after intestinal transplantation. Measured with immunoSEQ multiplex PCR; TCRdb has only the in-frame clones, and not every one. The sample has approximately 38,000 clones; roughly four fifths are singletons. The material was PBMCs, obtained roughly 34 months after transplant. Every receptor here comes from a human patient who received an intestinal transplant, so some T cells may come from the graft donor. CDR3s include the opening cysteine and the closing phenylalanine or tryptophan. The order of the fields is D gene, CDR3 length, clone size, J gene, V gene, CDR3 DNA, CDR3 protein. D genes are given only for firm matches. Size values are once, few and many counts, or a class for expanded clones, and some rows have none.

TRBD1 | 17 | . | TRBJ1-6 | TRBV5-5 | TGTGCCAGCAGCTTGGATTACTGGGACAGGGGGAGTTCACCCCTCCACTTT | CASSLDYWDRGSSPLHF
. | 15 | . | TRBJ2-6 | TRBV9 | TGTGCCAGCAGCGACGGGGTCTCTGGGGCCAACGTCCTGACTTTC | CASSDGVSGANVLTF
TRBD1 | 15 | once | TRBJ1-4 | TRBV9 | TGTGCCAGCAGCGGCACTGGGACAGGGAAAGAAAAACTGTTTTTT | CASSGTGTGKEKLFF
. | 14 | . | TRBJ2-7 | TRBV21-1 | TGTGCCAGCAGCAGAGACGTATTCGCCCACGAGCAGTACTTC | CASSRDVFAHEQYF
. | 16 | . | TRBJ2-3 | TRBV11-2 | TGTGCCAGCAGCTTAGTTAGCGTCTCAAGCACAGATACGCAGTATTTT | CASSLVSVSSTDTQYF
. | 14 | . | TRBJ2-1 | TRBV6-5 | TGTGCCAGCAGTAAAAGGCGTAAAATGGACGAGCAGTTCTTC | CASSKRRKMDEQFF
. | 17 | . | TRBJ2-7 | TRBV28 | TGTGCCAGCAGCACCCGGGGGGCTGGGGGGACGGACTACGAGCAGTACTTC | CASSTRGAGGTDYEQYF
TRBD1 | 18 | few | TRBJ1-5 | TRBV7-9 | TGTGCCAGCAGCTACCGGGACAGGGGTCCAAATAGCAATCAGCCCCAGCATTTT | CASSYRDRGPNSNQPQHF
. | 17 | few | TRBJ2-7 | TRBV5-1 | TGCGCCAGCAGCTGGGGCTCGGGCGCCTTCCCCTACTACGAGCAGTACTTC | CASSWGSGAFPYYEQYF
. | 15 | . | TRBJ2-7 | TRBV15 | TGTGCCACCAGCAGAAACCGGGACACCCCCGACGAGCAGTACTTC | CATSRNRDTPDEQYF
. | 11 | . | TRBJ2-1 | TRBV20-1 | TGCAGTGAGGGGCGGAGCAATGAGCAGTTCTTC | CSEGRSNEQFF
. | 12 | . | TRBJ2-1 | TRBV11-2 | TGTGCCAGCAGTCAAGGTGGGGTAGGGCAGTTCTTC | CASSQGGVGQFF
. | 13 | . | TRBJ2-5 | TRBV2 | TGTGCCAGTGGACAGGGAGGGGAAGAGACCCAGTACTTC | CASGQGGEETQYF
TRBD2 | 15 | . | TRBJ2-3 | TRBV30 | TGTGCCTGGAGAGTAGGGCTAGCGGGGGCAGATACGCAGTATTTT | CAWRVGLAGADTQYF
TRBD1 | 14 | . | TRBJ1-1 | TRBV28 | TGTGCCAGCTCCCTGTCCACAGGGGACACTGAAGCTTTCTTT | CASSLSTGDTEAFF
TRBD2 | 15 | . | TRBJ2-2 | TRBV9 | TGTGCCAGCAGCGTAGCCGTCGGGGGGGCCGGGGAGCTGTTTTTT | CASSVAVGGAGELFF
. | 15 | once | TRBJ2-1 | TRBV19 | TGTGCCAGTAGTATGTCGAGACAGCTGGTGCGCGAGCAGTTCTTC | CASSMSRQLVREQFF
TRBD1 | 14 | . | TRBJ1-5 | TRBV6-1 | TGTGCCAGCGGTGGGACAGGGCGGCCCCAGCCCCAGCATTTT | CASGGTGRPQPQHF
TRBD2 | 14 | . | TRBJ2-7 | TRBV28 | TGTGCCAGCAGTTTTAGCGGGGGGGCGGAACAGGAGTACTTC | CASSFSGGAEQEYF
TRBD1 | 15 | once | TRBJ1-2 | TRBV19 | TGTGCCAGTAATTCTATTCGGGACAGTGCCTATGGCTACACCTTC | CASNSIRDSAYGYTF
. | 15 | . | TRBJ1-3 | TRBV6-1 | TGTGCCAGCAGTGAATTCGAGGGTGCTGGAAACACCATATATTTT | CASSEFEGAGNTIYF
TRBD1 | 16 | . | TRBJ1-5 | TRBV18 | TGTGCCAGCTCACGGGGGACAGGGGGCGGCAATCAGCCCCAGCATTTT | CASSRGTGGGNQPQHF
TRBD2 | 18 | . | TRBJ2-2 | TRBV5-1 | TGCGCCAGCACGACACTAGCGGGAGGTATCGCGAACACCGGGGAGCTGTTTTTT | CASTTLAGGIANTGELFF
. | 13 | . | TRBJ1-4 | TRBV18 | TGTGCCAGCTCACAGGGGGCTAATGAAAAACTGTTTTTT | CASSQGANEKLFF
TRBD1 | 16 | once | TRBJ2-2 | TRBV10-1 | TGCGCCAGCAGTTCCGGACAGGGAAGGAGCACCGGGGAGCTGTTTTTT | CASSSGQGRSTGELFF
TRBD2 | 16 | . | TRBJ2-3 | TRBV4-2 | TGTGCCAGCAGCCTGAGCCTAGCGGGGAGGTCCGATACGCAGTATTTT | CASSLSLAGRSDTQYF
. | 11 | . | TRBJ2-3 | TRBV15 | TGTGCCACCAGACGGGGAGATACGCAGTATTTT | CATRRGDTQYF
. | 12 | . | TRBJ2-1 | TRBV28 | TGTGCCAGCAGTTCATCAGGGAGACTGCAGTTCTTC | CASSSSGRLQFF
TRBD1 | 15 | . | TRBJ1-3 | TRBV15 | TGTGCCACGCGGACAGGTGGCCTAGATGGAAACACCATATATTTT | CATRTGGLDGNTIYF
. | 15 | . | TRBJ2-7 | TRBV18 | TGTGCCAGCTCACCGGGTGGGGCAAGCTCCTACGAGCAGTACTTC | CASSPGGASSYEQYF
. | 15 | . | TRBJ2-1 | TRBV18 | TGTGCCAGCTCATCCTTTGGGAAGCCGCACAATGAGCAGTTCTTC | CASSSFGKPHNEQFF
TRBD2 | 16 | . | TRBJ2-5 | TRBV6-4 | TGTGCCAGCAGTGACTCGGGACTAGCGGGAGGAGAGACCCAGTACTTC | CASSDSGLAGGETQYF
. | 13 | . | TRBJ1-1 | TRBV9 | TGTGCCAGCAGCGTAGGGGGGGCCACTGAAGCTTTCTTT | CASSVGGATEAFF
. | 11 | . | TRBJ2-1 | TRBV5-4 | TGTGCCAGCAGCTCTGAAGTCGGGCAGTTCTTC | CASSSEVGQFF
. | 16 | once | TRBJ2-7 | TRBV19 | TGTGCCAGTAGTATATCCCACACAGGGTCTGGCTACGAGCAGTACTTC | CASSISHTGSGYEQYF
. | 12 | . | TRBJ1-5 | TRBV6-5 | TGTGCCAGCTCCCAGGCCAATCAGCCCCAGCATTTT | CASSQANQPQHF
TRBD1 | 14 | . | TRBJ2-7 | TRBV6-1 | TGTGCCAGCAGTACAGGGGGCCTTGTCTACGAGCAGTACTTC | CASSTGGLVYEQYF
. | 13 | . | TRBJ1-1 | TRBV5-4 | TGTGCCAGCAGCTTGTCATACTACACTGAAGCTTTCTTT | CASSLSYYTEAFF